This record concerns one T cell receptor beta chain sequence. In its sample, this clonotype was seen a few times. This clone's antigen is unknown. No much larger clone is present one base from it, and per-base qualities are unavailable. This entry comes from a study of T cells in Graves' hyperthyroidism and ophthalmopathy (dated by TCRdb to between 2018 and 2021). Describing the broader study: Peripheral blood samples were taken at the time of initial diagnosis, prior to any treatment. To identify TCR V-J signatures that set the groups apart, the researchers used a discovery cohort of 95 to 100 patients, made up of roughly 40 with Graves' ophthalmopathy and some 56 with stable Graves' hyperthyroidism. An independent validation cohort of around 19 hyperthyroidism patients and about 15 patients who later progressed to ophthalmopathy tested prospective prediction of ophthalmopathy. The 100 discovery patients were randomly split 7:3 into training and test sets. The study also compared thyroid tissue and blood T-cell repertoires from roughly 6 Graves' hyperthyroidism patients. Following sampling, methimazole starting at 30 mg daily was given to hyperthyroidism patients, and high-dose intravenous methylprednisolone was given to ophthalmopathy patients. TCR Vbeta CDR3 sequencing of some 140 peripheral blood samples (fewer than 45 ophthalmopathy, over 70 hyperthyroidism and roughly 17 progressor patients) is reported in the paper.

The investigation overall reported the following: In validation, the model predicted progression to ophthalmopathy a median of about 6.5 months before onset, with roughly 68% sensitivity and 72.22% specificity. No statistical method was used to set the sample size in advance, and investigators knew the group allocation. In cross-validation, a model built on a 13 V-J signature told ophthalmopathy apart from stable hyperthyroidism with approximately 90% sensitivity and 81% to 82% specificity, and in testing the same model reached 80%/75%. Most expanded thyroid clonotypes (frequency above 0.001) were also found in blood, which suggests that blood repertoires may mirror thyroid immune responses.

V is reduced by 1 base and J by 0 bases, leaving a spacing of 7 bases between them. The CDR3 holds 15 amino acids from the cysteine to the phenylalanine. Solely the CDR3 DNA is kept, with 45 bases framed from the first base. CDR1 and CDR2 are read off the germline V gene as MGHRA and YSYEKL. TCR beta CDR3 regions were amplified from RNA transcripts. The first round of RT-PCR for the TCR CDR3 was performed with the HTBI primer set and the Qiagen OneStep RT-PCR kit. A second multiplex PCR round built the libraries, followed by size selection and purification. The libraries were sequenced on an Illumina HiSeq2000 using paired-end 100 bp reads. Per the original workflow: SOAPnuke was used to process the raw data, with reads discarded if the reads contained adapters or uncalled bases, had a mean Phred below 15, or lacked an exact constant-primer or identifier match. COPE v1.2.5 was used to merge the high-quality paired reads, and each unique nucleotide sequence was defined as a clonotype. MiTCR v1.1 was used to align the clonotypes against IMGT TRBV, TRBD and TRBJ reference segments. Analysis was restricted to V-J combinations with a frequency above 0.0001, which covered about 99% of repertoires. The TCS score was defined as the ratio of F50 (clonal expansion) to E x V (chaos), calculated using BLOSUM62-based TCRdist between CDR3 peptides within each V-J. Welch's t-statistics and random forest reduced around 550 V-J features to 13, which were used in a naive Bayes classifier (R e1071). TCRdb applied fastp at Q25 and MiXCR to the public reads, then kept only in-frame beta chains. Every distinct CDR3 protein forms one entry, paired with its most common genes and DNA. TCRdb's processing, not the authors' own work, is the source of the V and J calls. Within this sample are hundreds of thousands of distinct CDR3 sequences, with around 14% of them counted one time only. Roughly 7.7% of the sample rests with the top ten.

Graves' hyperthyroidism was defined as stable when no progression to ophthalmopathy occurred over 18 months of follow-up. The hyperthyroidism patients were between 18 and 65 years old and newly diagnosed, with a disease duration of less than 2 months. Any patient with an uncontrolled infection, another autoimmune disease, pregnancy or lactation was excluded. Clinical symptoms, serum thyroxine and TRAb, thyroid ultrasound, and orbital computed tomography formed the basis for the diagnoses. PBMCs were separated from roughly 9.6 ml of fresh peripheral blood using Ficoll-Paque density gradient centrifugation. Total RNA was extracted using Trizol reagent, and RNA quality was assessed on an Agilent 2100 Bioanalyzer.

The rearrangement joined TRBV4-1 to TRBJ1-5, with the D segment identity uncertain. This sequence was found in a young woman with Graves' hyperthyroidism. Sequencing was carried out using blood. In nucleotides, the sequence is TGCGCCAGCAGCCAAGCGGTGAATAGCAATCAGCCCCAGCATTTT. It codes for CASSQAVNSNQPQHF.